This T cell receptor beta chain was found in a study of blood T cell repertoires in COVID-19. For the study at large: Recovered status in Cohort 3 required two negative PCRs, clearance, or symptom resolution. The cDNA or gDNA used as material had been derived from T cells, B-cell-depleted T cells, or PBMCs.

Study processing details: The authors estimated nucleated cell counts from reference gene primer amplification. TCRdb's copy holds only in-frame clones and misses some; the assay was immunoSEQ multiplex PCR. V, J and clone size reflect that table, while D and trimming were determined from the DNA. The table lists some 180,000 clones, approximately 90% of them singletons, with under 30% in the top ten. Trimming pared 1 base from V and 4 bases from J, leaving 8 bases between. The CDR3 extends over 13 amino acids. From germline, CDR1 is MGHRA and CDR2 YSYEKL. Assignment of participants to cohorts was predicated upon participant-reported clinical history.

The sequence derives from a woman in her thirties or forties in a cohort exposed to, infected with or recovered from COVID-19 (not recorded which). The J gene is TRBJ2-7, the V gene TRBV4-1, with D uncertain. Input material: PBMCs or T cells enriched from blood (not recorded which). CDR3 loop: CASSQAAGYEQYF. The CDR3 nucleotides read TGCGCCAGCAGCCAAGCCGCCGGTTACGAGCAGTACTTC.